This TCR beta chain appears in the sequencing data of a study of T cell responses to AZD1222 COVID-19 vaccine. In regard to this clone: The antigen is unknown.

The method was immunoSEQ multiplex PCR; TCRdb's version includes in-frame clones alone and lacks a portion of them. The data contain approximately 140,000 clones, roughly nine tenths of them singletons. Study conclusions and caveats: As reported, nearly half of all spike-specific TCRs target variant regions that are unmutated.

The germline V gene encodes CDR1 SQVTM and CDR2 ANQGSEA. CDR3 length: 14 residues. Trimming cost V 4 bases and J 6 bases, with 17 bases left between them. The material sequenced was peripheral blood, taken 28 days after the second dose of the MenACWY control vaccine. This receptor was taken from an adult who received the MenACWY meningococcal vaccine as a control. The chain joins TRBV29-1 to TRBJ2-3; D may be TRBD1 (6 bases). In DNA, the CDR3 is TGCAGCGTTGTCGTGGACAGAGGTCGCGATACGCAGTATTTT. It is translated as CSVVVDRGRDTQYF.